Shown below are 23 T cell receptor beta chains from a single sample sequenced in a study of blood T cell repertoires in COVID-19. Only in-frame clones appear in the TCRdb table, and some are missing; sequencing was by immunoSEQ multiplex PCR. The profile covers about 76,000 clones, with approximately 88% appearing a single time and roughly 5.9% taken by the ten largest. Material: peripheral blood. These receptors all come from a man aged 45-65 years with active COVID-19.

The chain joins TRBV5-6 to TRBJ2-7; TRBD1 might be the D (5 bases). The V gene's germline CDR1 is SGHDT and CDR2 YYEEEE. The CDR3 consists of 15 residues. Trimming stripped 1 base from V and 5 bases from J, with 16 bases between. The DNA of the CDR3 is TGTGCCAGCAGCTTGCAGGGTGGGCTAGTGGACGAGCAGTACTTC. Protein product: CASSLQGGLVDEQYF.

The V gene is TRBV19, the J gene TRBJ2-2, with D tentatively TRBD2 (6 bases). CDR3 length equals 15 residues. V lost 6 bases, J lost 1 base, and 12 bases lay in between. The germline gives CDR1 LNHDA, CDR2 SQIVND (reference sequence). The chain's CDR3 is CASRGGGRNTGELFF. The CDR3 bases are TGTGCCAGTAGGGGAGGTGGACGGAACACCGGGGAGCTGTTTTTT.

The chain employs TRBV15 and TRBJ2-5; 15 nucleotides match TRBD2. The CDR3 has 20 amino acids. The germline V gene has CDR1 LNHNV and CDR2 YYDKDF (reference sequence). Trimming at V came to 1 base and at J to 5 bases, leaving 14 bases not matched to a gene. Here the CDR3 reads CATSRVGPGLAGGTTETQYF. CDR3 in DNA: TGTGCCACCAGCAGAGTGGGGCCGGGACTAGCGGGAGGAACGACGGAGACCCAGTACTTC.

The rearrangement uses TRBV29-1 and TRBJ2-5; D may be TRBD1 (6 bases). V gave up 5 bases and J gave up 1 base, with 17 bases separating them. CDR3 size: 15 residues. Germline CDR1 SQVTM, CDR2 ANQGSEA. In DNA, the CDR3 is TGCAGCGTTACAGGGATCAGACTAATCCAAGAGACCCAGTACTTC. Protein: CSVTGIRLIQETQYF.

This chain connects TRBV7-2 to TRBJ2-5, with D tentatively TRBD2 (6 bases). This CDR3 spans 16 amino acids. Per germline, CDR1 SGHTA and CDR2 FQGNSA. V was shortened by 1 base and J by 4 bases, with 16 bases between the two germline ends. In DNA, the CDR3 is TGTGCCAGCAGCTTAGACGGAGGGCTAAGAACAGAGACCCAGTACTTC. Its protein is CASSLDGGLRTETQYF.

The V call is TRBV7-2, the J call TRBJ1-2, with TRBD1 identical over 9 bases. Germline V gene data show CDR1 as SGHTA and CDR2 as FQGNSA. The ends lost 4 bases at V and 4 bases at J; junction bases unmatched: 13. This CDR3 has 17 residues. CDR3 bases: TGTGCCAGCAGCTCGGGCACCGGGACAGGGACCTTCTATGGCTACACCTTC. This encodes CASSSGTGTGTFYGYTF.

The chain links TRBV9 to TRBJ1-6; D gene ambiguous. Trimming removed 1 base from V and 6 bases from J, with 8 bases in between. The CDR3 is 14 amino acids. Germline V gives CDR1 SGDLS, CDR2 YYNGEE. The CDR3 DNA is TGTGCCAGCAGCGTATCAGGTGCTAATTCACCCCTCCACTTT. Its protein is CASSVSGANSPLHF.

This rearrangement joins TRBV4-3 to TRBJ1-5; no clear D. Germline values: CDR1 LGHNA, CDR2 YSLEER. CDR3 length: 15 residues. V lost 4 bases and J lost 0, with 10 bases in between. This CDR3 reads CASSPNFYSNQPQHF. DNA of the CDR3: TGCGCCAGCAGCCCGAACTTTTATAGCAATCAGCCCCAGCATTTT.

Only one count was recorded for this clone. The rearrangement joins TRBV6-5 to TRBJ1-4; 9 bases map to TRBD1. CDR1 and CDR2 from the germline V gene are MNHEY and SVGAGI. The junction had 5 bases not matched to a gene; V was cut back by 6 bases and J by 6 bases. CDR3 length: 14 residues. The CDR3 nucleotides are TGTGCCAGCAGCCCGGGGACAGGGTATGAAAAACTGTTTTTT. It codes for CASSPGTGYEKLFF.

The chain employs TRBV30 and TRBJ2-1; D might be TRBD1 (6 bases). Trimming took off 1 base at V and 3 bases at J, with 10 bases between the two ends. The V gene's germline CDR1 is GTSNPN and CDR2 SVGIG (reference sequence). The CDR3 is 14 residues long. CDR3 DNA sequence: TGTGCCTGGAGTGGGACCAGGGGCTACAATGAGCAGTTCTTC. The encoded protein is CAWSGTRGYNEQFF.

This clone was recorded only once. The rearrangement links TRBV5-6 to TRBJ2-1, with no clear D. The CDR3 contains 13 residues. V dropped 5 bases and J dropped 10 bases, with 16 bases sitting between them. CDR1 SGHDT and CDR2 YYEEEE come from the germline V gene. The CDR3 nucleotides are TGTGCCAGCAGTAGCACCTCCCACTACGAGCAGTTCTTC. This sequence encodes CASSSTSHYEQFF.

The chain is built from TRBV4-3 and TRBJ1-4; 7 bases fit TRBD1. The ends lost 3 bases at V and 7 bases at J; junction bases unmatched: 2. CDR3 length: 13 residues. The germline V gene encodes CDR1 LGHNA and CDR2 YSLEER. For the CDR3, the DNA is TGCGCCAGCAGCCAGTACAGGGGTGAAAAACTGTTTTTT. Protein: CASSQYRGEKLFF.

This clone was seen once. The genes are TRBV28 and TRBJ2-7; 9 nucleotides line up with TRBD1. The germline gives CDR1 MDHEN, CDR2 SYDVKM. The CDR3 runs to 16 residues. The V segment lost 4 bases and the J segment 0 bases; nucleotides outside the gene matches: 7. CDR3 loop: CASSSPGTGSSYEQYF. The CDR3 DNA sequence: TGTGCCAGCAGTTCCCCCGGGACAGGGAGCTCCTACGAGCAGTACTTC.

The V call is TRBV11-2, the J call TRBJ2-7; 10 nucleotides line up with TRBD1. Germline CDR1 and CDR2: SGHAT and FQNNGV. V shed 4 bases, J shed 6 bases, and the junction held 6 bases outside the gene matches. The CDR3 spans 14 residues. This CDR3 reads CASSSPGQGSEQYF. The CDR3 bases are TGTGCCAGCAGCTCGCCGGGACAGGGGTCCGAGCAGTACTTC.

The CDR3 loop reads CASSETSGLQQETQYF. For the CDR3, the DNA is TGTGCCAGTAGTGAAACTAGCGGGCTGCAACAAGAGACCCAGTACTTC. This chain links TRBV19 with TRBJ2-5; TRBD2 aligns across 9 bases. Germline CDR1 LNHDA, CDR2 SQIVND (reference sequence). The CDR3 loop spans 16 amino acids. The trim removed 5 bases at V and 2 bases at J, leaving 9 bases unmatched.

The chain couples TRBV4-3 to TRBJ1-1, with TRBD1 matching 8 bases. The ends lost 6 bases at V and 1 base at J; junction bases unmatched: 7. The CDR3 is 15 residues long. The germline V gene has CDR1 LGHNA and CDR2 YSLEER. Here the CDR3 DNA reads TGCGCCAGCAGAAAACAGGGGGACAGGAACACTGAAGCTTTCTTT. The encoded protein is CASRKQGDRNTEAFF.

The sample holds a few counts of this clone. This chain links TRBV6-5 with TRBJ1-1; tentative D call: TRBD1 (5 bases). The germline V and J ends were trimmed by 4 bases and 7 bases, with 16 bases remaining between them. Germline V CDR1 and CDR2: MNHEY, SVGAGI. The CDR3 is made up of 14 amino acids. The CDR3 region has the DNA TGTGCCAGCAGTTCAAACCCGGGGGGGATTGAAGCTTTCTTT. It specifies CASSSNPGGIEAFF.

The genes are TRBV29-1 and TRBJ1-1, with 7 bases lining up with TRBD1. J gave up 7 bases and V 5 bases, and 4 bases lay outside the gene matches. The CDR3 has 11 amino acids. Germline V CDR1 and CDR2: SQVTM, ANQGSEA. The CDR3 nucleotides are TGCAGCGTTTCAGGGGGGATTGAAGCTTTCTTT. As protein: CSVSGGIEAFF.

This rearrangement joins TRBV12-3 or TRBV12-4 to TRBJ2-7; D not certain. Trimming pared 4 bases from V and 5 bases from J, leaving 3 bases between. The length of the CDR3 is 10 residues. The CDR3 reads CASSSNEQYF. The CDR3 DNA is TGTGCCAGCAGTTCTAACGAGCAGTACTTC.

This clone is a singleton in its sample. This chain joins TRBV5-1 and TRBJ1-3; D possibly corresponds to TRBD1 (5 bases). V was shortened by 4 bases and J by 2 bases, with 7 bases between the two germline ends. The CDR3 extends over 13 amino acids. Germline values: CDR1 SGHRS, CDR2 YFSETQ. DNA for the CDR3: TGCGCCAGCAGCATCAGGGCTGGAAACACCATATATTTT. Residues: CASSIRAGNTIYF.

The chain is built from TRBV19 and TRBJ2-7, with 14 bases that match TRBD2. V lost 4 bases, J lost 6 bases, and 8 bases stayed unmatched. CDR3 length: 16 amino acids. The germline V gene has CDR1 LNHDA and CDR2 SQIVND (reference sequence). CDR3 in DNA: TGTGCCAGTAGTAGCACGGGACTAGCGGGAGAGGGCGAGCAGTACTTC. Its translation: CASSSTGLAGEGEQYF.

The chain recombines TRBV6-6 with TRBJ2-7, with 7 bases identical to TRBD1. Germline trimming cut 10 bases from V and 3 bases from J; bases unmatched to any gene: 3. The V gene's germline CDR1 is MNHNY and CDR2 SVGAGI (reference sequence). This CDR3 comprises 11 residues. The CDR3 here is CATRQGYEQYF. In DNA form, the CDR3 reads TGTGCCACCCGACAGGGCTACGAGCAGTACTTC.

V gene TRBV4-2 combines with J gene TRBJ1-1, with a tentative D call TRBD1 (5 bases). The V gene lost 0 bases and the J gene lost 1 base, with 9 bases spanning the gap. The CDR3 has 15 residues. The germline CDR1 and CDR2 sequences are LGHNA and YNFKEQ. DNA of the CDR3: TGTGCCAGCAGCCAAGACAGGGTCGGGAACACTGAAGCTTTCTTT. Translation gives CASSQDRVGNTEAFF.